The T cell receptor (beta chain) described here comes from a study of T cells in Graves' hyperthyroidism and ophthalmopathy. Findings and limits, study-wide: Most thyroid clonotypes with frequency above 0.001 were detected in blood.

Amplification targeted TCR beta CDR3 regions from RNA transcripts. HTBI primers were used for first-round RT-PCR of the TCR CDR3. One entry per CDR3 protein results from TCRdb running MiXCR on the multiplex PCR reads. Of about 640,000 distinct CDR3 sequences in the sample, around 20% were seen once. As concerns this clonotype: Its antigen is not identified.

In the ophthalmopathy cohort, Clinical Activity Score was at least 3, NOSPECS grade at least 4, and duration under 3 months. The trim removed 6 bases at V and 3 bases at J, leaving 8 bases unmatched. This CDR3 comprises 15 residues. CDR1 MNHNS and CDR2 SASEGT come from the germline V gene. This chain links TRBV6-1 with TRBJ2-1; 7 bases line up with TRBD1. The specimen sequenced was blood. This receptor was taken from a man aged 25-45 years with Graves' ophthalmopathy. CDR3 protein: CASSTATGYYNEQFF. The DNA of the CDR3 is TGTGCCAGCAGCACCGCGACAGGGTACTACAATGAGCAGTTCTTC.